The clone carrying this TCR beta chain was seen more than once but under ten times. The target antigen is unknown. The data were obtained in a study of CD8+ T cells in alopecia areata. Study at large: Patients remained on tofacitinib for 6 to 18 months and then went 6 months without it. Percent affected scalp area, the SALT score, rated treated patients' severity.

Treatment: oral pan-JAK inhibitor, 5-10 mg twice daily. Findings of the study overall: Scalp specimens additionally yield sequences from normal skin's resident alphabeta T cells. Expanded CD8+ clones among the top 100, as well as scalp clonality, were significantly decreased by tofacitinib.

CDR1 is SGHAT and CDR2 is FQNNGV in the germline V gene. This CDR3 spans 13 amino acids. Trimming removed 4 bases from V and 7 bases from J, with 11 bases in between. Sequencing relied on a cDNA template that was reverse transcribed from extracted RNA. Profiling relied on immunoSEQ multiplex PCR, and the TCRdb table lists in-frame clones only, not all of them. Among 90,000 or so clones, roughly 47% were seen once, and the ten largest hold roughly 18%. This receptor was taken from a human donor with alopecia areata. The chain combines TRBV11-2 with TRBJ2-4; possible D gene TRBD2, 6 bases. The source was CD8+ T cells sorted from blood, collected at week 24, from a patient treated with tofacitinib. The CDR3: CASSSPGGNIQYF. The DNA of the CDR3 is TGTGCCAGCAGCTCCCCTGGGGGGAACATTCAGTACTTC. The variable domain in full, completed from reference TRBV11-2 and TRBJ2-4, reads EAGVAQSPRYKIIEKRQSVAFWCNPISGHATLYWYQQILGQGPKLLIQFQNNGVVDDSQLPKDRFSAERLKGVDSTLKIQPAKLEDSAVYLCASSSPGGNIQYFGAGTRLSVL.